The clone carrying this T cell receptor (beta chain) has ten or more counts. Its target is not known. The CDR3 has 13 residues. Germline V gene data show CDR1 as MNHEY and CDR2 as SVGAGI. The V gene lost 1 base and the J gene lost 6 bases, with 6 bases spanning the gap. The data were taken from a study of shared clonotypes between healthy human individuals. Broader study findings: Memory subsets generally showed smaller estimated richness than naive subsets did. Generation of non-shared clonotypes was less probable than generation of clonotypes shared by all four donors.

Method: immunoSEQ multiplex PCR; TCRdb's copy keeps in-frame clones and lacks some. Of some 1 million clones in the sample, approximately 70% were seen once. The rearrangement links TRBV6-5 to TRBJ2-2; D unclear. The source is a man aged 18 to 29 in good health. Sequenced material: memory CD4+ T cells sorted from blood. Subset: CD45RA-negative fraction. The CDR3 DNA is TGTGCCAGCAGTTACTTCACGGCCGGGGAGCTGTTTTTT. It is translated as CASSYFTAGELFF.